The clone carrying this T cell receptor beta chain was found once. The antigen remains unidentified. The data stem from a study of cytomegalovirus exposure and HLA in healthy donors. Study background: Assignment to the Caucasian-associated ancestry cluster applied to over 70% of the approximately 400 genotyped donors.

The CDR3 covers 13 residues. CDR1 is SGHAT, CDR2 FQDESV, per germline (reference sequence). The germline V and J ends were trimmed by 3 bases and 2 bases, with 8 bases remaining between them. PCR amplification relied on 60 Vbeta primers (plus 13 Jbeta primers). Sequenced by immunoSEQ multiplex PCR; TCRdb stores in-frame clones only, minus some. The sample lists roughly 200,000 clones, 73% seen once, with 1.5% to 2% in the top ten. Study-wide findings and caveats: Listed as cytomegalovirus-associated were over 150 TCR beta chains.

This chain connects TRBV11-1 to TRBJ2-7; no firm D call. Sequencing used PBMCs. The source is a woman between 25 and 40 years old in good health and CMV-seronegative. For the CDR3, the DNA is TGTGCCAGCAGCTTCTTCGACACCTACGAGCAGTACTTC. Translating it yields CASSFFDTYEQYF.